This T cell receptor (beta chain) was documented in a study of identical twins. The study, taken as a whole, reports: Without tracking the same donors, conclusions rested on cross-sectional statistical analysis. Models underestimated TCR alpha sharing (out-of-frame) in monozygotic twins. Invariant T cells like MAIT and iNKT could partly confound the zero-insertion analyses.

Points on this clonotype: Its matching antigen is unknown.

V lost 6 bases to trimming and J lost 3 bases, with 11 bases between them. Germline values: CDR1 MDHEN, CDR2 SYDVKM. The CDR3 length is 13 residues. With template switching, a universal primer site was added, and the cDNA carried unique molecular identifiers. TCRdb reanalysed the 5' RACE reads using MiXCR and keeps one entry per CDR3 protein. The table has more than 1.5 million distinct CDR3 sequences, under 35% seen once. This sequence was found in a newborn girl in good health. The sample was cord blood. The gene calls are TRBV28 and TRBJ1-1; the D gene is possibly TRBD1 (5 bases). CDR3 sequence: CASRQTVDTEAFF. For the CDR3, the DNA is TGTGCCAGCAGACAGACAGTGGACACTGAAGCTTTCTTT. The full variable domain, with the rest looked up from reference TRBV28 and TRBJ1-1, is DVKVTQSSRYLVKRTGEKVFLECVQDMDHENMFWYRQDPGLGLRLIYFSYDVKMKEKGDIPEGYSVSREKKERFSLILESASTNQTSMYLCASRQTVDTEAFFGQGTRLTVV.